The 18 T cell receptor beta chains in this list originate from one sample, sequenced in a study of STAT5B mutations in CD4+ large granular lymphocyte leukemia (dated by TCRdb to between 2021 and 2024). Receptor amplification or capture employed the immunoSEQ multiplex PCR assay. Entries here come from immuneACCESS through TCRdb and include only in-frame sequences with V and J called. Some clones fail to appear in such tables; in the studies checked, an unresolved V gene covers under half of the shortfall, and the cause of the remainder is unknown. This sample holds approximately 21,000 clones; 78% were observed only once. The ten largest make up approximately 0.4% of the sample. The material sequenced was CD4+ T cells from blood buffy coats. The origin of the receptors is a human donor in good health.

The rearrangement links TRBV30 to TRBJ2-3; a possible D gene is TRBD2 (7 bases). There are 15 residues in the CDR3. Germline V gene lookup returns CDR1 GTSNPN and CDR2 SVGIG (reference sequence). V lost 0 bases to trimming and J lost 3 bases, with 13 bases between them. The CDR3 DNA follows: TGTGCCTGGAGTGTAGGGGGGGCCGGGACAGATACGCAGTATTTT. Translation: CAWSVGGAGTDTQYF.

In its sample, this clone was seen a few times. CDR3 region: CASSLDWGEYQPQHF. CDR3 sequence (DNA): TGTGCCAGCAGCTTAGATTGGGGAGAATATCAGCCCCAGCATTTT. This chain connects TRBV11-2 to TRBJ1-5; no definite D call. V was cut by 0 bases and J by 5 bases, with 11 bases left in between. The CDR3 contains 15 residues. Germline assignment: CDR1 SGHAT and CDR2 FQNNGV.

This chain uses TRBV5-1 with TRBJ1-6; no reliable D call. The germline V gene has CDR1 SGHRS and CDR2 YFSETQ. V dropped 5 bases and J dropped 8 bases, with 14 bases sitting between them. The length of the CDR3 is 14 residues. CDR3 sequence (DNA): TGCGCCAGCAGAGAGTCGGTTTTAGATTCACCCCTCCACTTT. As protein: CASRESVLDSPLHF.

The rearrangement joins TRBV4-3 to TRBJ2-3; perhaps TRBD1 as D (6 bases). V shed 4 bases and J shed 9 bases, with 17 bases lying between them. Germline CDR1 reads LGHNA; CDR2 reads YSLEER. This CDR3 is built from 14 residues. Written as DNA, the CDR3 is TGCGCCAGCAGCCGAGGCCGGGACACCCCGACGCAGTATTTT. Translation gives CASSRGRDTPTQYF.

This clone has only a few counts. The chain uses TRBV18 and TRBJ1-1; 9 bases match TRBD1. CDR1 is KGHSH and CDR2 is LQKENI in the germline V gene. The CDR3 length is 15 residues. V gave up 5 bases and J gave up 4 bases; unmatched junction bases: 8. CDR3 nucleotides: TGTGCCAGCTCATTACAGGGGGCGGGTGGCACTGAAGCTTTCTTT. Its protein product is CASSLQGAGGTEAFF.

The rearrangement links TRBV27 to TRBJ2-7; 9 bases align to TRBD1. Per germline, CDR1 MNHEY and CDR2 SMNVEV (reference sequence). This CDR3 region has 15 residues. The trim removed 4 bases at V and 4 bases at J, leaving 8 bases unmatched. CDR3 in amino acids: CASSSLGTGSYEQYF. In DNA, the CDR3 is TGTGCCAGCAGTTCCCTCGGGACAGGGTCATACGAGCAGTACTTC.

The chain recombines TRBV10-2 with TRBJ2-7; D possibly corresponds to TRBD1 (6 bases). V lost 0 bases and J 3 bases, leaving 18 bases between the germline ends. The CDR3 extends over 17 amino acids. In germline, CDR1 is WSHSY, CDR2 SAAADI. The CDR3 DNA is TGCGCCAGCAGTGAGTCACCTACAGGGAACGGGCGCTACGAGCAGTACTTC. It yields the protein CASSESPTGNGRYEQYF.

This clone came up once. The chain employs TRBV7-9 and TRBJ2-2; tentatively, D is TRBD2 (5 bases). Germline V CDR1 and CDR2: SEHNR, FQNEAQ (reference sequence). Trimming took 6 bases from V and 7 from J, leaving 18 bases between them. This CDR3 contains 15 residues. CDR3 region: CASSIFGLGYGELFF. CDR3 bases: TGTGCCAGCAGTATCTTCGGACTGGGGTACGGGGAGCTGTTTTTT.

In DNA form, the CDR3 reads TGCAGTCGGACCTGGGACACTGAAGCTTTCTTT. The encoded protein is CSRTWDTEAFF. V usage is TRBV20-1 and J usage is TRBJ1-1; no firm D call. Germline CDR1 is DFQATT and CDR2 is SNEGSKA (reference sequence). This CDR3 comprises 11 residues. Trimming removed 8 bases at V and 3 bases at J, with 10 bases between.

This clone has only a few counts. This chain uses TRBV19 with TRBJ2-7; TRBD1 is a possible D gene (6 bases). Looked up from germline, CDR1 is LNHDA and CDR2 is SQIVND (reference sequence). V was pared by 7 bases and J by 7 bases, with 14 bases between. The CDR3 is 12 amino acids. The CDR3 DNA reads TGTGCCAGTATGGGGGCAGGCTGGGAGCAGTACTTC. This sequence encodes CASMGAGWEQYF. Using reference TRBV19 and TRBJ2-7 for the parts outside the CDR3, the full variable domain is DGGITQSPKYLFRKEGQNVTLSCEQNLNHDAMYWYRQDPGQGLRLIYYSQIVNDFQKGDIAEGYSVSREKKESFPLTVTSAQKNPTAFYLCASMGAGWEQYFGPGTRLTVT.

V gene TRBV11-1 combines with J gene TRBJ1-3, with D unclear. The CDR3 runs 15 residues. From germline, CDR1 is SGHAT and CDR2 FQDESV (reference sequence). V was shortened by 2 bases and J by 4 bases, with 12 bases between the two germline ends. CDR3 sequence (DNA): TGTGCCAGCAGCTTAACGGGGTCCCACGGAAACACCATATATTTT. Its translation is CASSLTGSHGNTIYF.

The chain combines TRBV5-1 with TRBJ2-3; 8 nucleotides match TRBD1. Germline V gene data show CDR1 as SGHRS and CDR2 as YFSETQ. The CDR3 loop spans 16 amino acids. Trimming at V came to 4 bases and at J to 2 bases, leaving 9 bases not matched to a gene. The CDR3 here is CASSIPTGGVTDTQYF. CDR3 bases: TGCGCCAGCAGCATCCCTACAGGGGGTGTCACAGATACGCAGTATTTT.

This clone occurred once. The chain links TRBV7-9 to TRBJ2-7; a possible D gene is TRBD2 (5 bases). The V gene's germline CDR1 is SEHNR and CDR2 FQNEAQ (reference sequence). The CDR3 covers 13 residues. Trimming cost V 1 base and J 3 bases, with 7 bases left between them. CDR3: CASSLGEFYEQYF. In DNA form, the CDR3 reads TGTGCCAGCAGCTTAGGGGAGTTCTACGAGCAGTACTTC.

This clone was recorded once. V and J are TRBV6-1 and TRBJ2-3; no firm D call. The CDR3 length is 15 residues. V lost 1 base, J lost 1 base, and 9 bases lay in between. From germline, CDR1 is MNHNS and CDR2 SASEGT. CDR3 DNA: TGTGCCAGCAGTGAAGTTGGCAGACGCACAGATACGCAGTATTTT. Its protein is CASSEVGRRTDTQYF.

This clone was counted a few times. The chain joins TRBV7-3 to TRBJ2-3; the match to TRBD2 covers 9 bases. Germline values: CDR1 SGHTA, CDR2 FQGTGA. The CDR3 is 14 residues long. The V and J ends lost 2 bases and 6 bases, in that order; junction bases with no gene match: 3. CDR3 region: CASSLGLAFDTQYF. For the CDR3, the DNA is TGTGCCAGCAGCTTAGGACTAGCGTTCGATACGCAGTATTTT.

This clone has a handful of counts. This rearrangement joins TRBV7-2 to TRBJ1-1, with 7 bases aligning to TRBD1. This CDR3 has 14 residues. Per the germline V gene, CDR1 is SGHTA and CDR2 is FQGNSA. With 5 bases clipped from V and 3 bases from J, the junction kept 6 bases outside the gene matches. The CDR3 coding sequence is TGTGCCAGCAGCCGACAGGGTGGAGACACTGAAGCTTTCTTT. Translation gives CASSRQGGDTEAFF. The variable domain in full, with the rest retrieved from reference TRBV7-2 and TRBJ1-1, is GAGVSQSPSNKVTEKGKDVELRCDPISGHTALYWYRQSLGQGLEFLIYFQGNSAPDKSGLPSDRFSAERTGGSVSTLTIQRTQQEDSAVYLCASSRQGGDTEAFFGQGTRLTVV.

This sequence joins TRBV4-3 and TRBJ2-3, with no clear D. V was trimmed by 1 base and J by 3 bases, leaving 17 bases between them. Germline CDR1 reads LGHNA; CDR2 reads YSLEER. CDR3 length equals 17 residues. The CDR3 reads CASSQAPTGATTDTQYF. As DNA, the CDR3 is TGCGCCAGCAGCCAAGCTCCAACGGGCGCTACGACAGATACGCAGTATTTT.

V gene TRBV27 combines with J gene TRBJ1-5; TRBD1 is a possible D gene (5 bases). Germline-derived CDR1 and CDR2 are MNHEY and SMNVEV (reference sequence). This CDR3 has 17 amino acids. V lost 5 bases and J lost 1, with 18 bases in between. As DNA, the CDR3 is TGTGCCAGCAGTCCCCTAGGGGCAGGGCGAAGCAATCAGCCCCAGCATTTT. Residues: CASSPLGAGRSNQPQHF.